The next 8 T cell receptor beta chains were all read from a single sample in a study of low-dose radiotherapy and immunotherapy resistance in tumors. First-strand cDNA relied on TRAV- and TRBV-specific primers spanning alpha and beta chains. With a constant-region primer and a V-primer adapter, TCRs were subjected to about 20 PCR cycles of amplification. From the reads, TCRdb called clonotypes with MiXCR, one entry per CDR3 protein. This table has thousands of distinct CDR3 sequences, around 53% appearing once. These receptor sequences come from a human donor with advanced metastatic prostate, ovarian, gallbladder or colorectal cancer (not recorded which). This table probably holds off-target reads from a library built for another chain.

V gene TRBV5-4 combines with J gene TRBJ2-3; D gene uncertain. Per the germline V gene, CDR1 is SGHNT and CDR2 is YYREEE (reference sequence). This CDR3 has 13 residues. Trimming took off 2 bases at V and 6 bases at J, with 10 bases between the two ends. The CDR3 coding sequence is TGTGCCAGCAGCTTTCTAGACGCGGATACGCAGTATTTT. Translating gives CASSFLDADTQYF.

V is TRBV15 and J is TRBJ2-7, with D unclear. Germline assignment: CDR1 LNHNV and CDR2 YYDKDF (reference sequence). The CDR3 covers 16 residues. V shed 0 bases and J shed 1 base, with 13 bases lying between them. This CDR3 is CATSRDYAGRSYEQYF. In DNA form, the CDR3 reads TGTGCCACCAGCAGAGATTACGCAGGCCGATCCTACGAGCAGTACTTC.

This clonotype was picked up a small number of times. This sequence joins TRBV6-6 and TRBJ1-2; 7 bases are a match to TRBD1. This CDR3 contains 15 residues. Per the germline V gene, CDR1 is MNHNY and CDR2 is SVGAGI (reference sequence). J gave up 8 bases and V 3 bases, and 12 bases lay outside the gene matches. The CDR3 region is CASSYPHDRDEGYTF. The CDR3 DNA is TGTGCCAGCAGTTATCCCCACGACAGGGATGAGGGCTACACCTTC.

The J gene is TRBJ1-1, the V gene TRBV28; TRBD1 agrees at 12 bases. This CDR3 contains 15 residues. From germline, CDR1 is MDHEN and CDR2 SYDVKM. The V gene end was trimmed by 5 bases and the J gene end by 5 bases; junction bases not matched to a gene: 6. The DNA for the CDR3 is TGTGCCAGCAGTGGAGGGACAGGGGGCTGGACTGAAGCTTTCTTT. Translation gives CASSGGTGGWTEAFF. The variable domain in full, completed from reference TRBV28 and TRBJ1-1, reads DVKVTQSSRYLVKRTGEKVFLECVQDMDHENMFWYRQDPGLGLRLIYFSYDVKMKEKGDIPEGYSVSREKKERFSLILESASTNQTSMYLCASSGGTGGWTEAFFGQGTRLTVV.

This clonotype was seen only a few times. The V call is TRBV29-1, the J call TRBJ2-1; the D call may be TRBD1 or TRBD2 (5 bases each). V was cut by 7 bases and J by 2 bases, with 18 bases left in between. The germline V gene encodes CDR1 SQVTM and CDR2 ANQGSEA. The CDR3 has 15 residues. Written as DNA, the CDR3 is TGCAGCGGTGGGACCTCATCCGGGACCTACAATGAGCAGTTCTTC. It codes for CSGGTSSGTYNEQFF.

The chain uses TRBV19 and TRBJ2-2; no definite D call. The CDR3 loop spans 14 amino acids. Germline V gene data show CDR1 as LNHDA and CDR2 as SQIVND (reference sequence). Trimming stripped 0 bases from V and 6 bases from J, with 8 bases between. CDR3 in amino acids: CASSIDPWAGELFF. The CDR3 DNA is TGTGCCAGTAGTATAGATCCGTGGGCCGGGGAGCTGTTTTTT.

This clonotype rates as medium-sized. This chain's CDR3 is CASILTSGYNEQFF. The CDR3 DNA reads as TGTGCCAGCATCCTGACTAGCGGATACAATGAGCAGTTCTTC. This chain uses TRBV28 with TRBJ2-1; 9 bases are a match to TRBD2. Trimming removed 7 bases from V and 4 bases from J; junction bases left unmatched: 5. This CDR3 spans 14 amino acids. Per germline, CDR1 MDHEN and CDR2 SYDVKM.

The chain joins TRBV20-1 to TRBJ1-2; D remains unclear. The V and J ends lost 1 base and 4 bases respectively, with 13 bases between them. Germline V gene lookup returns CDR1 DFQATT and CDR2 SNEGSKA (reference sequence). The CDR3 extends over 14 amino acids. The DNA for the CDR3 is TGCAGTGCTAGAGGAGAGACCGTCTCCTATGGCTACACCTTC. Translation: CSARGETVSYGYTF.